The source of this T cell receptor beta chain is a study of T cells after yellow fever vaccination. This clonotype was observed a few times. Its antigen remains unidentified. Study-wide results and limits: Weaker overall, the secondary response nonetheless peaked faster (day 5 versus 15). Reappearance after the booster was seen for most primary-vaccination clones, at 95% to 96% CD4 and 88% CD8.

Trimming removed 4 bases from V and 3 bases from J; junction bases left unmatched: 3. Germline CDR1 is MGHRA and CDR2 is YSYEKL. The CDR3 has 14 residues. TCR cDNA was made by 5'RACE template switching, adding a universal primer site and UMIs. TCRdb re-called the 5' RACE reads through MiXCR, storing one row per CDR3 protein. The sample records about 370,000 distinct CDR3 sequences, approximately 10% being singletons. The rearrangement links TRBV4-1 to TRBJ2-3; 8 nucleotides line up with TRBD1. Sequencing was performed on PBMCs, taken on the day of the first yellow fever vaccination. The origin of this receptor is a man in his late teens or twenties who received the YFV17D yellow fever vaccine. The CDR3 is CASSPRQGTDTQYF. The CDR3 DNA is TGCGCCAGCAGCCCCCGACAGGGGACAGATACGCAGTATTTT.